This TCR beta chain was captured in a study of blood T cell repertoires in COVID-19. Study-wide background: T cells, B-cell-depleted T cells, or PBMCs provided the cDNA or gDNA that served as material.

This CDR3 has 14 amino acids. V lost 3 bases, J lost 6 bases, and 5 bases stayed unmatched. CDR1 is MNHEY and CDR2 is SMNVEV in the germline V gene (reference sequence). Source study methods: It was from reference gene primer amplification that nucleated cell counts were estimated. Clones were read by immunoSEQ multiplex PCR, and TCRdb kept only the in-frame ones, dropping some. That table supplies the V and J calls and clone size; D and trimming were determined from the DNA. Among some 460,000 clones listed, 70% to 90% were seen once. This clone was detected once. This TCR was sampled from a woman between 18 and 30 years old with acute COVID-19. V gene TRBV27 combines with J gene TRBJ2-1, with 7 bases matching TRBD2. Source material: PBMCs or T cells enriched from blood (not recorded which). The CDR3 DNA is TGTGCCAGCAGTTTTCTAGCGGCCATCAATGAGCAGTTCTTC. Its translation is CASSFLAAINEQFF.